This entry lists 4 T cell receptor beta chains sequenced from one sample in a study of PD-1 blockade in classical Hodgkin lymphoma. The patients all showed relapse after autologous stem cell transplantation, while their brentuximab vedotin exposure varied. This table comes from immunoSEQ multiplex PCR, and its TCRdb copy is limited to in-frame clones, with some not included. The sample has 84,000 or so clones, nearly 95% seen once; the top ten hold under 3%. The input for sequencing was peripheral blood mononuclear cells (PBMCs), taken before the second cycle of nivolumab. The receptors come from a human donor with classical Hodgkin lymphoma.

The chain uses TRBV29-1 and TRBJ2-1; perhaps TRBD1 as D (6 bases). Germline V lookup: CDR1 SQVTM, CDR2 ANQGSEA. V dropped 8 bases and J dropped 7 bases, with 15 bases sitting between them. The CDR3 extends over 12 amino acids. CDR3 nucleotide sequence: TGCAGCTTCTACCGGGACAATAATGAGCAGTTCTTC. It encodes CSFYRDNNEQFF.

This chain connects TRBV11-2 to TRBJ1-1; D is undetermined. From germline, CDR1 is SGHAT and CDR2 FQNNGV. The CDR3 consists of 13 residues. V gave up 6 bases and J gave up 2 bases, with 10 bases separating them. The CDR3 bases are TGTGCCAGCAGTGGAAAACTTAACACTGAAGCTTTCTTT. Translated: CASSGKLNTEAFF.

The CDR3 DNA reads as TGTGCCAGCAGCCAAGCGCAGGGGACTGGAAACACCATATATTTT. Protein sequence: CASSQAQGTGNTIYF. J is TRBJ1-3 and V is TRBV14; the D gene is possibly TRBD1 (6 bases). V was cut by 1 base and J by 2 bases, with 9 bases left in between. Germline values: CDR1 SGHDN, CDR2 FVKESK. This CDR3 contains 15 residues.

The chain uses TRBV7-9 and TRBJ2-7; unclear D gene. The germline V gene encodes CDR1 SEHNR and CDR2 FQNEAQ (reference sequence). The ends were cut back, 5 bases at V and 4 bases at J, with 12 bases in the middle. The CDR3 is made up of 13 amino acids. In DNA form, the CDR3 reads TGTGCCAGCAGCGTCCGTTTAGGTTACGAGCAGTACTTC. Protein product: CASSVRLGYEQYF.